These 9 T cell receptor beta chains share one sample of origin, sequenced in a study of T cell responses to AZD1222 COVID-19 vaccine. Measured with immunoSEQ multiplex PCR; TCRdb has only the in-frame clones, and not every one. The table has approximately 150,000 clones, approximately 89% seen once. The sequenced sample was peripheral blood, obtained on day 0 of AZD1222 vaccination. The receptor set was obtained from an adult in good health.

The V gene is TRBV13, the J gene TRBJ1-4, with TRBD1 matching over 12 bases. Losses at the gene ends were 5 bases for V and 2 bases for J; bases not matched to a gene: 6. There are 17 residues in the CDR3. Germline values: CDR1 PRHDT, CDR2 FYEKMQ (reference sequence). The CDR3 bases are TGTGCCAGCAGCCCCCCGGGACAGGGGGCGACTAATGAAAAACTGTTTTTT. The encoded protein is CASSPPGQGATNEKLFF.

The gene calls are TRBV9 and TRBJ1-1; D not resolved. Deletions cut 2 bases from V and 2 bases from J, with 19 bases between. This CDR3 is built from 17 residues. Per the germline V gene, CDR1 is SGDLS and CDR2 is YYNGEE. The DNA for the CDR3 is TGTGCCAGCAGCGTGAAGATACACCCCGACTCAAACACTGAAGCTTTCTTT. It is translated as CASSVKIHPDSNTEAFF.

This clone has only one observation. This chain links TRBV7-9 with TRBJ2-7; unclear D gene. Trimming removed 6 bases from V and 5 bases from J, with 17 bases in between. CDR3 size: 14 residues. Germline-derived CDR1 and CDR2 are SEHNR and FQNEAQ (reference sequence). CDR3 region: CASSSPTRWNEQYF. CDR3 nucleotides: TGTGCCAGCAGTTCCCCCACCCGATGGAACGAGCAGTACTTC.

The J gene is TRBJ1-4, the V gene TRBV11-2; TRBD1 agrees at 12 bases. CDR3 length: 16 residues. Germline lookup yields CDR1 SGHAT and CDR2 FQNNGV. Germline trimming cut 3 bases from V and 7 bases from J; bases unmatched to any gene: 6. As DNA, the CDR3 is TGTGCCAGCAGCTTGACGGGACAGGGGGCATCTGAAAAACTGTTTTTT. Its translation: CASSLTGQGASEKLFF.

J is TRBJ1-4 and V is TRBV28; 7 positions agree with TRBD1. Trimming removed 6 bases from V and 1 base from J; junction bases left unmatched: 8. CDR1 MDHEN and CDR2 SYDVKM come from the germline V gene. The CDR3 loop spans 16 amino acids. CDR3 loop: CASSSPGGGTNEKLFF. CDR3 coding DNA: TGTGCCAGCAGCTCCCCAGGGGGGGGAACTAATGAAAAACTGTTTTTT.

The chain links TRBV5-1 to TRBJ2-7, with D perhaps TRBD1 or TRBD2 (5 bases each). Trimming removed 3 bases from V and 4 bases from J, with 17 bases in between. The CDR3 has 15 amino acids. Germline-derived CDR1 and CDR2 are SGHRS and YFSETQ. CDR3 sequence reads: CASSSPAGTVYEQYF. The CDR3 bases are TGCGCCAGCAGCTCCCCCGCAGGGACGGTTTACGAGCAGTACTTC.

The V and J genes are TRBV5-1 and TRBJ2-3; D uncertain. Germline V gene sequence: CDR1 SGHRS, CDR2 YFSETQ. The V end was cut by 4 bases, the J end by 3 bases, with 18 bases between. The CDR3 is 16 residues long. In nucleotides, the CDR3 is TGCGCCAGCAGCACGTTTGAGACTGGCGGTACAGATACGCAGTATTTT. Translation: CASSTFETGGTDTQYF.

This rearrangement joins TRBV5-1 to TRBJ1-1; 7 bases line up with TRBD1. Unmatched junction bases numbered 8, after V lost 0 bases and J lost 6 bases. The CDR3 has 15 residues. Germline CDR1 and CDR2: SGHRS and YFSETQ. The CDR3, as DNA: TGCGCCAGCAGCTTGGCGGCAGGGGGTAGCGCTGAAGCTTTCTTT. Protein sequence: CASSLAAGGSAEAFF.

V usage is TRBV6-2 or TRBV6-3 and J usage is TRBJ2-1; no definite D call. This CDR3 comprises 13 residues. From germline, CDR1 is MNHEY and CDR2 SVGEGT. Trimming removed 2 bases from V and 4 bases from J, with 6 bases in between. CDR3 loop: CASSYGVYNEQFF. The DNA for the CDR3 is TGTGCCAGCAGTTACGGCGTATACAATGAGCAGTTCTTC.